This T cell receptor beta chain was sequenced for a study of blood T cells in healthy people across ages. In regard to this clonotype: Its antigen is not known.

This CDR3 comprises 16 residues. CDR1 and CDR2 (germline): SEHNR, FQNEAQ (reference sequence). Findings of the study overall: Diversity of TCR beta per million T cells declined in a roughly linear way with age.

PCR was performed a second time for about 7 to 11 cycles using a sample-barcoded 5' primer and a J-beta primer mix. A 12-random-nucleotide template-switch adaptor tagged each cDNA molecule. Using its own MiXCR run on the 5' RACE reads, TCRdb lists one record per CDR3 protein. The data hold 800,000 or so distinct CDR3 sequences, with 60% to 80% observed a single time. Researchers isolated at least 6.5 million PBMCs per sample. The specimen sequenced was blood. The rearrangement uses TRBV7-9 and TRBJ2-4; TRBD2 agrees at 10 bases. The end of the DNA is better explained by TRBJ2-7, so the J call may be wrong. The receptor was derived from a man aged 25 to 40 in good health. CDR3 coding DNA: TGTGCCAGCAGCTTAGACCCTAGCGGGGGTGGGTACGAGCAGTACTTC. It encodes CASSLDPSGGGYEQYF.